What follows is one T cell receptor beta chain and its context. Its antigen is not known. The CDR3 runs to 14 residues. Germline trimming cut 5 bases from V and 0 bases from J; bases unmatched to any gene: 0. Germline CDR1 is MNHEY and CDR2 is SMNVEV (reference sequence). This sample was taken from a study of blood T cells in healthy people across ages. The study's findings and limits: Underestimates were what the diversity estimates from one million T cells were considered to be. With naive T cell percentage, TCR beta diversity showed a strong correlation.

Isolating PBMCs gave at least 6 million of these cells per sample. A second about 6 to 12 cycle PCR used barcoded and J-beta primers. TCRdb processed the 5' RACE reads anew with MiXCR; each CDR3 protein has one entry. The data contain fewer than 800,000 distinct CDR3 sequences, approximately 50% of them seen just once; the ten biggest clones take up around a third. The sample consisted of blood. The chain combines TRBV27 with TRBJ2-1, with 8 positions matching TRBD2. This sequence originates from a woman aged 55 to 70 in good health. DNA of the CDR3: TGTGCCAGCAGTGGGACTAGCTCCTACAATGAGCAGTTCTTC. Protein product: CASSGTSSYNEQFF.